What follows are 25 T cell receptor beta chains derived from one specimen sequenced in a study of response to subunit inactivated influenza vaccine (dated by TCRdb to about 2018). The library was built by means of RT-PCR. Sequenced on an Illumina HiSeq 2500. The raw public data were reprocessed by TCRdb itself: fastp quality trimming at Q25, MiXCR clonotype calling, in-frame beta chains only. Each entry is one CDR3 protein sequence, shown with its most common DNA and genes. This sample comprises 450,000 to 600,000 distinct CDR3 sequences, less than 8% of them detected only once. Under 15% of the sample is taken by the ten largest. The sequencing used PBMCs from blood, collected about 23 months after vaccination. The source is a man between 45 and 75 years old who received an inactivated influenza vaccine. Donor details come from another sample of the same person, matched by shared clones.

This clonotype was detected many times. The V and J genes are TRBV10-3 and TRBJ1-3; the D gene is possibly TRBD1 (6 bases). This CDR3 comprises 15 residues. Germline CDR1 reads ENHRY; CDR2 reads SYGVKD. Trimming removed 6 bases from V and 0 bases from J, with 12 bases in between. CDR3 protein: CAIREQGSSGNTIYF. CDR3 in DNA: TGTGCCATCAGGGAACAGGGATCCTCTGGAAACACCATATATTTT.

This sequence joins TRBV5-1 and TRBJ2-1, with D perhaps given as TRBD1 or TRBD2 (5 bases each). CDR1 is SGHRS, CDR2 YFSETQ, per germline. The CDR3 spans 17 residues. The germline V and J ends were trimmed by 4 bases and 7 bases, with 24 bases remaining between them. The CDR3, as DNA: TGCGCCAGCAGCCGATACTCCGGGACGGATGTTTATAATGAGCAGTTCTTC. It specifies CASSRYSGTDVYNEQFF. Full variable domain (outside the CDR3, taken from reference TRBV5-1 and TRBJ2-1): KAGVTQTPRYLIKTRGQQVTLSCSPISGHRSVSWYQQTPGQGLQFLFEYFSETQRNKGNFPGRFSGRQFSNSRSEMNVSTLELGDSALYLCASSRYSGTDVYNEQFFGPGTRLTVL.

The V call is TRBV7-2, the J call TRBJ1-1; 7 bases are shared with TRBD1. The CDR3 length is 13 residues. Germline CDR1 and CDR2: SGHTA and FQGNSA. V lost 7 bases, J lost 7 bases, and 9 bases stayed unmatched. CDR3 nucleotide sequence: TGTGCCAGCACCCTGGACAGGACAAGTGAAGCTTTCTTT. Amino acid sequence: CASTLDRTSEAFF.

This clonotype came up a few times. J is TRBJ2-1 and V is TRBV15; 8 bases are a match to TRBD1. Per the germline V gene, CDR1 is LNHNV and CDR2 is YYDKDF (reference sequence). This CDR3 region has 15 residues. V was pared by 3 bases and J by 7 bases, with 8 bases of the junction left unmatched. Here the CDR3 DNA reads TGTGCCACCAGCAGGTGGACAGGGACTGGGAATGAGCAGTTCTTC. Its translation is CATSRWTGTGNEQFF.

This clonotype appeared many times. The V and J genes are TRBV5-1 and TRBJ2-2; weak D call: TRBD2 (5 bases). Trimming shortened V by 2 bases and J by 5 bases, and 7 bases separated the two germline ends. Germline V CDR1 and CDR2: SGHRS, YFSETQ. CDR3 length: 13 residues. The CDR3 bases are TGCGCCAGCAGCTTTGGAGGAACCGGGGAGCTGTTTTTT. This translates into CASSFGGTGELFF.

The chain has TRBV29-1 and TRBJ2-3; D is undetermined. From germline, CDR1 is SQVTM and CDR2 ANQGSEA. This CDR3 region has 13 residues. V was cut by 1 base and J by 1 base, with 6 bases left in between. CDR3 coding DNA: TGCAGCGTTGAAGGCGGCCGCACAGATACGCAGTATTTT. Protein: CSVEGGRTDTQYF.

The V gene is TRBV6-5, the J gene TRBJ1-1, with 7 bases aligning to TRBD1. Germline CDR1 and CDR2: MNHEY and SVGAGI. With 0 bases clipped from V and 0 bases from J, the junction kept 7 bases outside the gene matches. This CDR3 contains 17 residues. CDR3 protein: CASSYSLTGTLNTEAFF. The CDR3 bases are TGTGCCAGCAGTTACTCTCTGACAGGGACCCTGAACACTGAAGCTTTCTTT.

This clonotype has more than one count but fewer than ten. V and J are TRBV10-2 and TRBJ2-7; D possibly corresponds to TRBD2 (5 bases). The CDR3 is 14 amino acids. CDR1 is WSHSY and CDR2 is SAAADI in the germline V gene. Between the trimmed V and J ends, which lost 3 bases and 5 bases, there was a span of 14 bases. DNA of the CDR3: TGCGCCAGCAGTGACAGGTTCAGAGGGCACGAGCAGTACTTC. Protein product: CASSDRFRGHEQYF.

The table lists this clonotype with many counts. The J gene is TRBJ1-1, the V gene TRBV9; 9 bases agree with TRBD1. The V gene's germline CDR1 is SGDLS and CDR2 YYNGEE. The CDR3 length is 14 residues. The V and J ends lost 3 bases and 3 bases, in that order; junction bases with no gene match: 3. The CDR3 here is CASSATGGYTEAFF. CDR3 DNA: TGTGCCAGCAGCGCAACAGGGGGCTACACTGAAGCTTTCTTT.

This clonotype was recorded many times. This chain connects TRBV3-1 to TRBJ1-4, with no clear D. Germline CDR1 LGHDT, CDR2 YNNKEL (reference sequence). The CDR3 is made up of 15 amino acids. Trimming cost V 4 bases and J 5 bases, with 14 bases left between them. CDR3 DNA: TGTGCCAGCAGCCGAACGGGTGGAAGGAATGAAAAACTGTTTTTT. Protein product: CASSRTGGRNEKLFF.

This clonotype was counted many times. V is TRBV20-1 and J is TRBJ1-2; 12 bases match TRBD1. J was trimmed by 2 bases and V by 5 bases; bases with no gene match: 3. The CDR3 covers 14 residues. The germline V gene encodes CDR1 DFQATT and CDR2 SNEGSKA (reference sequence). The CDR3 protein is CSAPGTGGNYGYTF. CDR3 DNA: TGCAGTGCTCCCGGGACAGGGGGCAACTATGGCTACACCTTC.

Of note for this clonotype: This could be a read error, since a much larger clone is one nucleotide away. This chain joins TRBV7-2 and TRBJ2-3, with a possible D match to TRBD1 (6 bases). Trimming took off 3 bases at V and 7 bases at J, with 17 bases between the two ends. The CDR3 totals 15 residues. Germline V gene lookup returns CDR1 SGHTA and CDR2 FQGNSA. CDR3 in DNA: TGTGCCAGCAGCTTGATGGTAGTCGGGACATATACGCAGTATTTT. This sequence encodes CASSLMVVGTYTQYF.

The chain recombines TRBV10-3 with TRBJ2-1; 8 bases align to TRBD2. After removal of 11 bases from V and 2 bases from J, the junction contained 8 bases not matched to a gene. Germline CDR1 and CDR2: ENHRY and SYGVKD. This CDR3 comprises 14 residues. The CDR3 sequence: CAVGPGGAYNEQFF. The CDR3, as DNA: TGTGCCGTTGGACCGGGAGGGGCCTACAATGAGCAGTTCTTC.

In DNA, the CDR3 is TGTGCCAGCAGCCACGGGGGGGTTCAGCCCCAGCATTTT. Protein: CASSHGGVQPQHF. The chain employs TRBV11-2 and TRBJ1-5; a weak D match, TRBD1 (5 bases). The CDR3 spans 13 residues. Deletions cut 5 bases from V and 6 bases from J, with 11 bases between. Germline V lookup: CDR1 SGHAT, CDR2 FQNNGV.

This clonotype was detected ten times or more. The CDR3 loop is CAWSPPRGEDRISNQPQHF. The CDR3 DNA is TGTGCCTGGAGCCCCCCTCGGGGGGAGGACAGGATTAGCAATCAGCCCCAGCATTTT. The V and J genes are TRBV30 and TRBJ1-5; TRBD1 aligns across 7 bases. V lost 3 bases and J lost 0; bases outside the gene matches: 17. Per germline, CDR1 GTSNPN and CDR2 SVGIG (reference sequence). The CDR3 sequence is 19 residues long. The whole variable domain, filled in from reference TRBV30 and TRBJ1-5, reads SQTIHQWPATLVQPVGSPLSLECTVEGTSNPNLYWYRQAAGRGLQLLFYSVGIGQISSEVPQNLSASRPQDRQFILSSKKLLLSDSGFYLCAWSPPRGEDRISNQPQHFGDGTRLSIL.

This clonotype has more than one count but fewer than ten. The CDR3 here is CASSPGPMAGTDTQYF. The CDR3, as DNA: TGTGCCAGCAGCCCAGGACCCATGGCGGGCACAGATACGCAGTATTTT. This chain links TRBV11-2 with TRBJ2-3; D unresolved. Trimming removed 5 bases at V and 1 base at J, with 16 bases between. Per germline, CDR1 SGHAT and CDR2 FQNNGV. The CDR3 is 16 amino acids.

This chain uses TRBV5-8 with TRBJ2-1; D may be TRBD1 (5 bases). This CDR3 has 13 residues. V was shortened by 0 bases and J by 8 bases, with 9 bases between the two germline ends. Germline V gene data show CDR1 as SGHTS and CDR2 as YDEGEE. CDR3 in DNA: TGTGCCAGCAGCTTGGTGGGGCTCCATGAGCAGTTCTTC. This translates into CASSLVGLHEQFF.

The J gene is TRBJ2-1, the V gene TRBV4-3, with D tentatively TRBD1 or TRBD2 (6 bases each). The CDR3 loop spans 17 amino acids. V lost 0 bases, J lost 4 bases, and 16 bases lay in between. Germline V gene data show CDR1 as LGHNA and CDR2 as YSLEER. For the CDR3, the DNA is TGCGCCAGCAGCCAAGATACGGTAACAGGGACTTACAATGAGCAGTTCTTC. Amino acids: CASSQDTVTGTYNEQFF.

Remarks on this clonotype: An end of the junction does not agree with germline; a read error may underlie this. This rearrangement joins TRBV20-1 to TRBJ1-5, with 8 positions matching TRBD1. The CDR3 loop spans 16 amino acids. The germline gives CDR1 DFQATT, CDR2 SNEGSKA (reference sequence). CDR3 sequence (DNA): TGCAGGGCTAGCCGCCGGGACAGGAGGTTCAATCAGCCCCAGCATTTT. It is translated as CRASRRDRRFNQPQHF.

Worth noting for this clonotype: This sequence may be a read error, since a much larger clone differs from it by one base. The V call is TRBV7-2, the J call TRBJ2-1; 13 bases are a match to TRBD2. Germline V gene sequence: CDR1 SGHTA, CDR2 FQGNSA. Germline trimming cut 5 bases from V and 6 bases from J; bases unmatched to any gene: 4. The CDR3 has 15 amino acids. The CDR3 protein is CASSTGTSGINEQFF. The CDR3 nucleotides are TGTGCCAGCAGCACCGGGACTAGCGGGATCAATGAGCAGTTCTTC.

This clonotype appeared many times. The chain is built from TRBV5-1 and TRBJ2-3; 13 bases agree with TRBD2. This CDR3 contains 17 residues. V was clipped by 3 bases and J by 0 bases; unmatched bases: 4. Germline loops: CDR1 SGHRS, CDR2 YFSETQ. CDR3 nucleotide sequence: TGCGCCAGCAGCTCGAGGACTAGCGGGGGCAGCACAGATACGCAGTATTTT. Translation gives CASSSRTSGGSTDTQYF.

The sample holds many counts of this clonotype. V gene TRBV28 combines with J gene TRBJ2-3; the match to TRBD2 covers 8 bases. Per the germline V gene, CDR1 is MDHEN and CDR2 is SYDVKM. This CDR3 has 16 amino acids. V dropped 1 base and J dropped 1; count of bases not matched to a gene: 4. The CDR3 sequence is CASSLSLAGRTDTQYF. The CDR3 DNA reads TGTGCCAGCAGTTTATCCTTAGCGGGGCGCACAGATACGCAGTATTTT. The full variable domain, rest sourced from reference TRBV28 and TRBJ2-3, is DVKVTQSSRYLVKRTGEKVFLECVQDMDHENMFWYRQDPGLGLRLIYFSYDVKMKEKGDIPEGYSVSREKKERFSLILESASTNQTSMYLCASSLSLAGRTDTQYFGPGTRLTVL.

V and J are TRBV7-2 and TRBJ2-3; TRBD2 matches at 8 bases. CDR3 length: 18 residues. J was trimmed by 1 base and V by 0 bases; bases with no gene match: 9. The germline V gene has CDR1 SGHTA and CDR2 FQGNSA. In DNA, the CDR3 is TGTGCCAGCAGCTTAGCGCTAGGTAGCGGGATTGGCACAGATACGCAGTATTTT. Translation: CASSLALGSGIGTDTQYF.

This clonotype was detected many times. V is TRBV5-6 and J is TRBJ2-5; D remains ambiguous. Trimming pared 1 base from V and 1 base from J, leaving 5 bases between. The CDR3 contains 13 residues. The germline CDR1 and CDR2 sequences are SGHDT and YYEEEE. The chain's CDR3 is CASSLPVQETQYF. Written as DNA, the CDR3 is TGTGCCAGCAGCTTGCCGGTCCAAGAGACCCAGTACTTC.

This rearrangement joins TRBV5-1 to TRBJ2-7; TRBD1 is a possible D gene (5 bases). V was cut by 2 bases and J by 6 bases, with 18 bases left in between. CDR1 SGHRS and CDR2 YFSETQ come from the germline V gene. The CDR3 spans 15 residues. CDR3 sequence: CASSLAGYPFAEQYF. As DNA, the CDR3 is TGCGCCAGCAGCTTAGCAGGGTACCCATTTGCCGAGCAGTACTTC.